This is a list of T cell receptor beta chains from one sample in a study of cytomegalovirus exposure and HLA in healthy donors. Data came from immunoSEQ multiplex PCR; TCRdb stores just in-frame clones and leaves some out. The data hold 110,000 to 150,000 clones, with over 65% observed a single time. The material sequenced was PBMCs. These receptors were taken from a man between 18 and 35 years old in good health and CMV-seropositive. The CDR3 runs from the conserved cysteine through the conserved F or W.

TRBV5-1	TRBJ1-1	CASSLNSGHTEAFF
TRBV28	TRBJ1-2	CASNLQGSSGYTF
TRBV5-1	TRBJ1-1	CASRRDTEAFF
TRBV5-4	TRBJ2-2	CASKQSRDSYTGELFF
TRBV5-6	TRBJ2-7	CASSLASYEQYF
TRBV7-9	TRBJ2-3	CASSLGGTVLDTQYF
TRBV6-4	TRBJ1-1	CASREHPQGNTEAFF
TRBV23-1	.	CARNLPGTSVFSSYEQYF
TRBV9	TRBJ1-1	CASSVVERFYTEAFF
TRBV27	TRBJ2-3	CASSFTGRGTSTDTQYF
TRBV2	TRBJ2-1	CASSGMGQGRYNEQFF
TRBV5-1	TRBJ1-2	CASSIPGQGTCIF
TRBV5-1	TRBJ1-6	CASSLDSNSPLHF
TRBV29-1	TRBJ2-7	CSVEERRRGRFSSYEQYF
TRBV6-5	TRBJ2-5	CASSYTSGGRETQYF
TRBV5-1	TRBJ2-2	CASSLGQGATGELFF
TRBV2	TRBJ2-3	CASSETGHTDTQYF
TRBV7-8	TRBJ2-7	CASSPRDYEQYF
TRBV4-1	TRBJ1-6	CASSLTDLEYNSPLHF
TRBV5-1	TRBJ1-2	CASSLAGSRSDGYTF
TRBV6-6	TRBJ2-1	CASSSLGTSGSNEQFF
TRBV7-9	TRBJ2-1	CASLTGLAAYNEQFF
TRBV6-5	TRBJ1-2	CASSYQSGYGYTF
TRBV27	TRBJ2-1	CASSQGLAVYNEQFF
TRBV5-1	TRBJ2-5	CASSLEGGETQYF
TRBV5-1	TRBJ2-5	CASSLAQETQYF
TRBV2	TRBJ2-3	CASSDWQGEDTQYF
TRBV27	TRBJ1-1	CASSRDRANTEAFF
TRBV2	TRBJ2-1	CASGGDWNNEQFF
TRBV13	.	CASSLDRGEQYF
TRBV12-5	TRBJ1-1	CASGLTGGGRSNTEAFF
TRBV7-8	TRBJ2-4	CASSLAKSGGTKNIQYF
TRBV7-3	TRBJ2-2	CASSLYSYGELFF
TRBV28	TRBJ2-7	CASSLRGPSSYEQYF
TRBV29-1	TRBJ2-3	CSVEGLIAGGHTDTQYF
TRBV29-1	TRBJ2-5	CVPEVQETQYF
TRBV4-3	TRBJ2-1	CASSPQRTPYNEQFF
TRBV21-1	TRBJ1-1	CASSKEGERAFF
TRBV7-8	TRBJ1-5	CASSFGGADQPQHF
TRBV7-3	TRBJ2-5	CASSLTGGPKETQYF